These 22 T cell receptor beta chains came from one sample sequenced in a study of T cell responses to AZD1222 COVID-19 vaccine. Assay used: immunoSEQ multiplex PCR; TCRdb lists only in-frame clones, some missing. The sample has under 120,000 clones; 70% to 90% are singletons. The sequencing used peripheral blood, collected 28 days after the second AZD1222 dose. The receptors derive from an adult who received the AZD1222 COVID-19 vaccine.

This chain joins TRBV28 and TRBJ1-3; D uncertain. V dropped 8 bases and J dropped 1 base, with 0 bases sitting between them. The length of the CDR3 is 10 residues. Germline V gene lookup returns CDR1 MDHEN and CDR2 SYDVKM. The CDR3, as DNA: TGTGCCAGCTCTGGAAACACCATATATTTT. Its translation is CASSGNTIYF.

This chain joins TRBV5-1 and TRBJ1-1; D gene uncertain. The CDR3 is 14 residues long. Trimming shortened V by 0 bases and J by 1 base, and 7 bases separated the two germline ends. CDR1 and CDR2 from the germline V gene are SGHRS and YFSETQ. CDR3 loop: CASSLGTTNTEAFF. CDR3 coding DNA: TGCGCCAGCAGCTTGGGTACCACGAACACTGAAGCTTTCTTT.

The chain joins TRBV2 to TRBJ2-5; no definite D call. Trimming removed 3 bases at V and 1 base at J, with 6 bases between. The germline gives CDR1 SNHLY, CDR2 FYNNEI. The CDR3 length is 13 residues. This CDR3 is CASSDGFQETQYF. DNA of the CDR3: TGTGCCAGCAGTGATGGGTTCCAAGAGACCCAGTACTTC. Full variable domain (rest looked up from reference TRBV2 and TRBJ2-5): EPEVTQTPSHQVTQMGQEVILRCVPISNHLYFYWYRQILGQKVEFLVSFYNNEISEKSEIFDDQFSVERPDGSNFTLKIRSTKLEDSAMYFCASSDGFQETQYFGPGTRLLVL.

J is TRBJ1-1 and V is TRBV28, with 7 positions matching TRBD1. The CDR3 loop spans 13 amino acids. Losses at the gene ends were 10 bases for V and 6 bases for J; bases not matched to a gene: 11. Germline CDR1 is MDHEN and CDR2 is SYDVKM. The CDR3: CAMTTQGDSEAFF. Written as DNA, the CDR3 is TGTGCCATGACGACCCAGGGGGACTCTGAAGCTTTCTTT.

Here the CDR3 DNA reads TGTGCCAGCAGCACTTCTAATTTAGGTCGTTACAATGAGCAGTTCTTC. It is translated as CASSTSNLGRYNEQFF. J is TRBJ2-1 and V is TRBV7-3; D is uncertain. Between the trimmed V and J ends, which lost 5 bases and 4 bases, there was a span of 18 bases. The CDR3 runs 16 residues. CDR1 is SGHTA and CDR2 is FQGTGA in the germline V gene.

V gene TRBV27 combines with J gene TRBJ2-7, with D possibly matching TRBD1 (5 bases). The CDR3 runs to 13 residues. Germline assignment: CDR1 MNHEY and CDR2 SMNVEV (reference sequence). V was pared by 1 base and J by 3 bases, with 7 bases between. The CDR3 here is CASSLYRFYEQYF. In DNA, the CDR3 is TGTGCCAGCAGTTTATACAGGTTCTACGAGCAGTACTTC.

The genes are TRBV7-9 and TRBJ2-1; 7 nucleotides agree with TRBD2. V was pared by 1 base and J by 9 bases, with 3 bases of the junction left unmatched. Looked up from germline, CDR1 is SEHNR and CDR2 is FQNEAQ (reference sequence). The CDR3 is 13 amino acids. The CDR3 region has the DNA TGTGCCAGCAGCTTAGGCCTAGCGGCTGAGCAGTTCTTC. Its protein is CASSLGLAAEQFF.

The CDR3 DNA reads as TGTGCCAGCAGCTTTAAGGCAGGGGTGGCCGCTGAAGCTTTCTTT. This translates into CASSFKAGVAAEAFF. The V and J genes are TRBV5-5 and TRBJ1-1; D perhaps matches TRBD1 (6 bases). The CDR3 has 15 amino acids. The V gene's germline CDR1 is SGHKS and CDR2 YYEKEE (reference sequence). V was shortened by 2 bases and J by 6 bases, with 17 bases between the two germline ends.

This clone was found once. The V gene is TRBV9, the J gene TRBJ2-1; D not certain. The CDR3 length is 13 residues. Per the germline V gene, CDR1 is SGDLS and CDR2 is YYNGEE. Trimming cost V 4 bases and J 4 bases, with 9 bases left between them. The CDR3 sequence: CASSSGPYNEQFF. The CDR3 coding sequence is TGTGCCAGCAGCTCCGGACCTTACAATGAGCAGTTCTTC.

This chain connects TRBV3-1 (or the pseudogene TRBV3-2) to TRBJ2-7; D is unresolved. The germline CDR1 and CDR2 sequences are LGHDT and YNNKEL (reference sequence). The ends were cut back, 0 bases at V and 2 bases at J, with 11 bases in the middle. CDR3 length: 15 residues. CDR3 amino acids: CASSQDLETTYEQYF. CDR3 DNA: TGTGCCAGCAGCCAAGATTTAGAAACCACCTACGAGCAGTACTTC.

The chain uses TRBV19 and TRBJ1-3; 8 positions agree with TRBD1. CDR3 size: 17 residues. The junction had 7 bases not matched to a gene; V was cut back by 3 bases and J by 0 bases. Germline loops: CDR1 LNHDA, CDR2 SQIVND (reference sequence). CDR3 in amino acids: CASSIQTGVNSGNTIYF. In nucleotides, the CDR3 is TGTGCCAGTAGTATTCAGACAGGGGTGAACTCTGGAAACACCATATATTTT.

This chain links TRBV15 with TRBJ1-2; 10 bases map to TRBD1. There are 16 residues in the CDR3. Germline values: CDR1 LNHNV, CDR2 YYDKDF (reference sequence). V lost 3 bases, J lost 5 bases, and 9 bases stayed unmatched. CDR3 amino acids: CATSREDRGLLYGYTF. The CDR3 coding sequence is TGTGCCACCAGCAGGGAAGACAGGGGGCTCCTATATGGCTACACCTTC.

J is TRBJ2-1 and V is TRBV29-1; 10 bases align to TRBD2. CDR3 size: 15 residues. V was clipped by 7 bases and J by 3 bases; unmatched bases: 9. Germline CDR1 SQVTM, CDR2 ANQGSEA. Here the CDR3 DNA reads TGCAGCGCTGAGGCCGGGACTAGCGACTACAATGAGCAGTTCTTC. It encodes CSAEAGTSDYNEQFF.

The chain employs TRBV4-1 and TRBJ2-5, with 8 positions matching TRBD2. V gave up 1 base and J gave up 4 bases; unmatched junction bases: 8. Germline V gene data show CDR1 as MGHRA and CDR2 as YSYEKL. The CDR3 has 16 amino acids. The CDR3 nucleotides read TGCGCCAGCAGCCAAGGCGCGGGAGGCCACCGAGAGACCCAGTACTTC. It is translated as CASSQGAGGHRETQYF.

This clone was seen only once. CDR3 region: CASSFGVPTDTQYF. The DNA of the CDR3 is TGTGCCAGCAGTTTCGGGGTACCCACAGATACGCAGTATTTT. The chain recombines TRBV28 with TRBJ2-3; TRBD2 is a possible D gene (5 bases). This CDR3 contains 14 residues. V was pared by 3 bases and J by 2 bases, with 9 bases between. CDR1 and CDR2 (germline): MDHEN, SYDVKM.

The rearrangement uses TRBV15 and TRBJ1-1; TRBD1 aligns across 9 bases. V lost 7 bases, J lost 5 bases, and 11 bases stayed unmatched. Germline assignment: CDR1 LNHNV and CDR2 YYDKDF (reference sequence). The CDR3 is 15 residues long. CDR3 sequence (DNA): TGTGCCACCATGACAGGGGGAATCGTAGGAACTGAAGCTTTCTTT. This encodes CATMTGGIVGTEAFF.

The chain employs TRBV4-1 and TRBJ1-5; tentative D call: TRBD1 (5 bases). Germline CDR1 reads MGHRA; CDR2 reads YSYEKL. The CDR3 contains 18 residues. The germline V and J ends were trimmed by 1 base and 0 bases, with 16 bases remaining between them. The CDR3 DNA follows: TGCGCCAGCAGCCAAGTTATACCGGGACCTGGTAGCAATCAGCCCCAGCATTTT. It yields the protein CASSQVIPGPGSNQPQHF.

The chain uses TRBV6-9 and TRBJ1-5; TRBD1 agrees at 7 bases. V lost 3 bases to trimming and J lost 2 bases; unmatched junction nucleotides: 10. CDR3 length equals 17 residues. CDR1 and CDR2 from the germline V gene are MNHGY and SVAAGI. CDR3 sequence (DNA): TGTGCCAGCAGTTACTACCGCCACAGGGGAGGCAATCAGCCCCAGCATTTT. It is translated as CASSYYRHRGGNQPQHF.

The J gene is TRBJ2-3, the V gene TRBV14; 12 nucleotides match TRBD2. CDR3 length equals 17 residues. J was trimmed by 4 bases and V by 5 bases; bases with no gene match: 10. Germline CDR1 reads SGHDN; CDR2 reads FVKESK. The CDR3: CASSMTRTSGIADTQYF. For the CDR3, the DNA is TGTGCCAGCAGCATGACCCGGACTAGCGGGATAGCAGATACGCAGTATTTT.

The V and J genes are TRBV6-5 and TRBJ1-2, with no clear D. The CDR3 consists of 12 residues. Trimming took 8 bases from V and 4 from J, leaving 11 bases between them. CDR1 and CDR2 from the germline V gene are MNHEY and SVGAGI. The chain's CDR3 is CASQEAGYGYTF. Written as DNA, the CDR3 is TGTGCCAGCCAAGAGGCAGGCTATGGCTACACCTTC.

The chain uses TRBV5-1 and TRBJ1-2; 9 positions match TRBD1. Losses at the gene ends were 3 bases for V and 0 bases for J; bases not matched to a gene: 9. The CDR3 consists of 17 residues. CDR1 and CDR2 (germline): SGHRS, YFSETQ. CDR3 region: CASSSGTGFAPNYGYTF. DNA of the CDR3: TGCGCCAGCAGCTCGGGGACAGGGTTCGCCCCTAACTATGGCTACACCTTC.

V is TRBV5-1 and J is TRBJ2-1; TRBD2 agrees at 10 bases. The CDR3 has 13 residues. Looked up from germline, CDR1 is SGHRS and CDR2 is YFSETQ. With 2 bases clipped from V and 13 bases from J, the junction kept 6 bases outside the gene matches. In nucleotides, the CDR3 is TGCGCCAGCAGCTTTGGGACTAGCGCTCCCCAGTTCTTC. As protein: CASSFGTSAPQFF.